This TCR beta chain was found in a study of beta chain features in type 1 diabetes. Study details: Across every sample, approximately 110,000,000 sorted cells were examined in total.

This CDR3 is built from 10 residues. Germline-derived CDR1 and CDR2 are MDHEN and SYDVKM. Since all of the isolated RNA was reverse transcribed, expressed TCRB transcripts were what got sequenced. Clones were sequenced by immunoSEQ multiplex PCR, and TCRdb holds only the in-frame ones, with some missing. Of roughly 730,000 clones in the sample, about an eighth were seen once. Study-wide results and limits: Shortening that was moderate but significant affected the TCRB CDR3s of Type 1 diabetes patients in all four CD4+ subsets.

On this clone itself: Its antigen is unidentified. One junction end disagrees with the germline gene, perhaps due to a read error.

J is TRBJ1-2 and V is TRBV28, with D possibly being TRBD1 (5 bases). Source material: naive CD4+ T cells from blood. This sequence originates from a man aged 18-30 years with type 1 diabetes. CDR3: CASSSTRDFF. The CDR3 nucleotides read TGTGCCAGCAGTTCCACTAGGGACTTCTTC.